This T cell receptor beta chain was captured in a study of blood T cell repertoires in COVID-19. Study background: The analysed material was cDNA or gDNA that came from T cells, B-cell-depleted T cells, or PBMCs.

Libraries were prepared by immunoSEQ multiplex PCR; TCRdb keeps only in-frame clonotypes and omits some of them. The table includes some 65,000 clones, 85% detected once. Trimming shortened V by 3 bases and J by 7 bases, and 16 bases separated the two germline ends. Germline CDR1 SQVTM, CDR2 ANQGSEA. The CDR3 runs to 13 residues. This sequence was found in a man aged 80 or over with acute or convalescent COVID-19. J is TRBJ2-7 and V is TRBV29-1; possibly TRBD1 for D (5 bases). The material sequenced was peripheral blood. CDR3 bases: TGCAGCGTTGATTTGGACAACCAATCGGAGCAGTACTTC. Translation gives CSVDLDNQSEQYF.